The entry below gives a single T cell receptor beta chain sequence along with its context. The antigen remains unidentified. The sample comes from a study of chemoradiotherapy in HPV16-positive cancers. General study points: Candidate HPV-specific clones and E7-related TCR motifs grew in tumor during treatment.

Samples were taken several times over chemoradiotherapy. CDR1 is SGHKS and CDR2 is YYEKEE in the germline V gene (reference sequence). V lost 0 bases, J lost 3 bases, and 12 bases lay in between. This CDR3 is built from 15 residues. TCRdb's table, derived via immunoSEQ multiplex PCR, lists solely in-frame clones and lacks some. The sample lists 3,500 to 5,000 clones, 70% to 80% occurring once. The rearrangement uses TRBV5-5 and TRBJ1-1, with no clear D. This sequence originates from a human donor with HPV-associated anogenital cancer. Sequences were derived from tumor tissue, sampled from a patient who underwent chemoradiotherapy. The DNA of the CDR3 is TGTGCCAGCAGCTTGGCAATGGTGGAATACACTGAAGCTTTCTTT. It specifies CASSLAMVEYTEAFF.